Below, 9 T cell receptor beta chains from the same sample are listed, as sequenced in a study of T cell changes during pregnancy in multiple sclerosis (dated by TCRdb to the late 2010s). The method was the immunoSEQ multiplex PCR assay. The table was pulled from immuneACCESS by TCRdb, which kept in-frame rearrangements only. Such tables lose some clones; where checked, under half of the loss comes from unresolved V genes, and the rest has no known cause. Recorded for this sample are approximately 51,000 clones; 90% to 95% of them occurred a single time. The ten largest clones represent around 0.6% of the sample. The starting material was CD4+ T cells from peripheral blood mononuclear cells, obtained in the second trimester of pregnancy. These receptors were taken from a female donor with multiple sclerosis, enrolled in a pregnancy study.

V and J are TRBV6-5 and TRBJ2-5; the D gene is possibly TRBD1 (6 bases). V was shortened by 6 bases and J by 5 bases, with 19 bases between the two germline ends. The CDR3 is 15 amino acids. Germline V lookup: CDR1 MNHEY, CDR2 SVGAGI. This CDR3 reads CASRVRGGGIETQYF. In DNA, the CDR3 is TGTGCCAGCAGGGTCCGAGGGGGTGGAATCGAGACCCAGTACTTC.

This chain joins TRBV4-3 and TRBJ1-1; no firm D call. The germline V gene encodes CDR1 LGHNA and CDR2 YSLEER. This CDR3 contains 14 residues. V was cut by 1 base and J by 1 base, with 7 bases left in between. Here the CDR3 DNA reads TGCGCCAGCAGCCAAGTCCGGGGGAACACTGAAGCTTTCTTT. It codes for CASSQVRGNTEAFF.

The CDR3 coding sequence is TGTGCCAGCAGTTCCCCACAGGGGGGTCATCAGTACTTC. Protein: CASSSPQGGHQYF. The V gene is TRBV6-5, the J gene TRBJ2-7, with 8 bases that match TRBD1. V shed 4 bases and J 10 bases; nucleotides not matched to a gene: 9. Germline assignment: CDR1 MNHEY and CDR2 SVGAGI. The length of the CDR3 is 13 residues.

The rearrangement uses TRBV29-1 and TRBJ2-4, with 7 bases aligning to TRBD2. CDR3 length: 12 amino acids. Per germline, CDR1 SQVTM and CDR2 ANQGSEA. With 6 bases clipped from V and 3 bases from J, the junction kept 2 bases outside the gene matches. As DNA, the CDR3 is TGCAGCGTGAGGGAGGGCAAAAACATTCAGTACTTC. It encodes CSVREGKNIQYF.

The rearrangement joins TRBV5-4 to TRBJ1-1, with D maybe TRBD1 (5 bases). Per the germline V gene, CDR1 is SGHNT and CDR2 is YYREEE (reference sequence). The CDR3 totals 15 residues. V was cut by 2 bases and J by 2 bases, with 13 bases left in between. CDR3 in DNA: TGTGCCAGCAGCTTAAGGCAGGGCTATAACACTGAAGCTTTCTTT. This encodes CASSLRQGYNTEAFF.

This clone was counted once. The J gene is TRBJ1-1, the V gene TRBV5-8, with 9 bases lining up with TRBD1. The CDR3 is 16 amino acids. V was pared by 2 bases and J by 0 bases, with 5 bases of the junction left unmatched. The V gene's germline CDR1 is SGHTS and CDR2 YDEGEE. The CDR3 coding sequence is TGTGCCAGCAGCTTCGAGACAGGGGGTATGAACACTGAAGCTTTCTTT. Translation: CASSFETGGMNTEAFF.

Here the CDR3 reads CASSTPTRANTGELFF. The DNA for the CDR3 is TGTGCCAGCAGCACCCCGACTAGAGCCAACACCGGGGAGCTGTTTTTT. The V call is TRBV7-2, the J call TRBJ2-2; the D gene is possibly TRBD2 (6 bases). CDR1 is SGHTA and CDR2 is FQGNSA in the germline V gene. Trimming shortened V by 5 bases and J by 2 bases, and 15 bases separated the two germline ends. CDR3 length: 16 amino acids.

J is TRBJ1-5 and V is TRBV6-6; TRBD1 aligns across 7 bases. The CDR3 has 14 residues. V trimming: 6 bases; J trimming: 4 bases; junction bases outside the gene matches: 6. Germline CDR1 and CDR2: MNHNY and SVGAGI (reference sequence). CDR3 sequence: CASRTPGGNQPQHF. Here the CDR3 DNA reads TGTGCCAGCAGAACCCCAGGGGGGAATCAGCCCCAGCATTTT.

The chain uses TRBV4-3 and TRBJ2-2, with 10 positions matching TRBD2. The CDR3 has 16 amino acids. V dropped 0 bases and J dropped 4; count of bases not matched to a gene: 2. The germline V gene has CDR1 LGHNA and CDR2 YSLEER. Written as DNA, the CDR3 is TGCGCCAGCAGCCAAGAACCTAGCGGGGGCACCGGGGAGCTGTTTTTT. It is translated as CASSQEPSGGTGELFF.